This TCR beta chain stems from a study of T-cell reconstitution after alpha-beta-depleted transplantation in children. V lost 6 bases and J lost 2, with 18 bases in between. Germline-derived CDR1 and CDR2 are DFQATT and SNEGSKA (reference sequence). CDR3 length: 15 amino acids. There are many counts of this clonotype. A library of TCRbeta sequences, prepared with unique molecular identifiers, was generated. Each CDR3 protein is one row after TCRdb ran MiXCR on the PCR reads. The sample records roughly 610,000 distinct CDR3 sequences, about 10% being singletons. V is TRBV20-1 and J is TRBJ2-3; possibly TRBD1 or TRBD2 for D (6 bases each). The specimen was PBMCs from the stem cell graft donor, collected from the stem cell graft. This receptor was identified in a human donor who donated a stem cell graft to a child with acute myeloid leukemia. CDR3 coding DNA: TGCAGTGCCGAACGGGGGCAGGCCCTCACAGATACGCAGTATTTT. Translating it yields CSAERGQALTDTQYF.